The 30 T cell receptor beta chains below all came from one sample that was sequenced in a study of blood T cell repertoires in COVID-19. Only in-frame clones appear in the TCRdb table, and some are missing; sequencing was by immunoSEQ multiplex PCR. The sample shows roughly 190,000 clones, 86% of them seen only once. The specimen sequenced was peripheral blood. These receptors were collected from a woman of 80 years or more in a cohort sampled during active or convalescent COVID-19.

The chain employs TRBV10-3 and TRBJ1-6; no definite D call. Trimming shortened V by 6 bases and J by 7 bases, and 13 bases separated the two germline ends. Per the germline V gene, CDR1 is ENHRY and CDR2 is SYGVKD. The CDR3 has 14 residues. This CDR3 reads CAIRSGEGNSPLHF. CDR3 nucleotide sequence: TGTGCCATCAGGAGCGGTGAAGGGAATTCACCCCTCCACTTT.

This clone came up a few times. The chain couples TRBV2 to TRBJ2-1; the D gene is possibly TRBD1 (5 bases). Germline V gives CDR1 SNHLY, CDR2 FYNNEI. CDR3 length: 13 residues. V lost 6 bases and J 4 bases, leaving 10 bases between the germline ends. Here the CDR3 DNA reads TGTGCCAGCAGCGGAACAGGATACAATGAGCAGTTCTTC. Translating gives CASSGTGYNEQFF.

The chain joins TRBV5-1 to TRBJ2-2; tentatively, D is TRBD1 (6 bases). V lost 3 bases to trimming and J lost 2 bases, with 14 bases between them. The germline gives CDR1 SGHRS, CDR2 YFSETQ. CDR3 length: 16 amino acids. The CDR3 spells CASSWGQAANTGELFF. DNA for the CDR3: TGCGCCAGCAGCTGGGGGCAAGCGGCCAACACCGGGGAGCTGTTTTTT.

The chain combines TRBV28 with TRBJ2-1; D possibly corresponds to TRBD1 (6 bases). V was trimmed by 2 bases and J by 14 bases, leaving 13 bases between them. From germline, CDR1 is MDHEN and CDR2 SYDVKM. The length of the CDR3 is 12 residues. CDR3 nucleotide sequence: TGTGCCAGCAGTTTAGGGACATTGGGGGAGTTCTTC. This codes for CASSLGTLGEFF.

This chain joins TRBV2 and TRBJ2-7, with D possibly TRBD1 on 6 matching bases. The CDR3 extends over 16 amino acids. The V gene's germline CDR1 is SNHLY and CDR2 FYNNEI. The CDR3 nucleotides read TGTGCCAGCAGACCCCGGACAGAACTCCAATCCTCCGAGCAGTACGTC. Protein: CASRPRTELQSSEQYV.

This chain uses TRBV29-1 with TRBJ1-5; TRBD1 matches at 10 bases. V gave up 6 bases and J gave up 7 bases; unmatched junction bases: 6. Germline lookup yields CDR1 SQVTM and CDR2 ANQGSEA. The CDR3 is 13 residues long. Written as DNA, the CDR3 is TGCAGCGTAGAGACAGGGGGCGGGCAGCCCCAGCATTTT. As protein: CSVETGGGQPQHF.

V gene TRBV25-1 combines with J gene TRBJ2-3; 14 bases fit TRBD2. The CDR3 runs 15 residues. V shed 3 bases and J 9 bases; nucleotides not matched to a gene: 5. Germline-derived CDR1 and CDR2 are MGHDK and SYGVNS. Here the CDR3 reads CASSETSGRGQTQYF. The CDR3 DNA reads as TGTGCCAGCAGTGAGACTAGCGGGAGGGGGCAGACGCAGTATTTT.

J is TRBJ2-7 and V is TRBV21-1; the listed D gene, TRBD2, was not tested against the DNA. TRBV21-1 is tagged as a pseudogene. The CDR3 is 16 residues long. This chain's CDR3 is CASSNTRGAKTYAQYV. Here the CDR3 DNA reads TGTGCCAGCAGCAACACGCGGGGGGCGAAGACTTACGCGCAGTACGTC.

The chain combines TRBV5-4 with TRBJ2-7; no definite D call. CDR1 and CDR2 from the germline V gene are SGHNT and YYREEE (reference sequence). The ends were cut back, 2 bases at V and 2 bases at J, with 8 bases in the middle. There are 13 residues in the CDR3. CDR3 sequence: CASSFSPAYEQYF. The CDR3 coding sequence is TGTGCCAGCAGCTTCTCACCAGCCTACGAGCAGTACTTC.

The chain combines TRBV7-2 with TRBJ2-1; 10 bases are shared with TRBD2. CDR1 SGHTA and CDR2 FQGNSA come from the germline V gene. There are 15 residues in the CDR3. The V segment lost 5 bases and the J segment 6 bases; nucleotides outside the gene matches: 7. This CDR3 reads CASSPSGGAVNEQFF. The CDR3 bases are TGTGCCAGCAGCCCGAGCGGGGGGGCGGTCAATGAGCAGTTCTTC.

V and J are TRBV4-1 and TRBJ1-1, with 7 bases identical to TRBD1. This CDR3 contains 13 residues. The germline CDR1 and CDR2 sequences are MGHRA and YSYEKL. The J segment lost 10 bases and the V segment lost 0 bases, leaving 5 bases of the junction unmatched. The CDR3 loop is CASSQERGLGAFF. The CDR3 DNA sequence: TGCGCCAGCAGCCAAGAAAGGGGGCTTGGAGCTTTCTTT.

This rearrangement joins TRBV18 to TRBJ1-2; D gene unclear. Germline V gene sequence: CDR1 KGHSH, CDR2 LQKENI. The CDR3 is 13 amino acids. V was clipped by 5 bases and J by 2 bases, with 9 bases between them. CDR3 protein: CASSGLWNYGYTF. Written as DNA, the CDR3 is TGTGCCAGCTCAGGCCTGTGGAACTATGGCTACACCTTC.

The chain uses TRBV11-2 and TRBJ1-1; D gene ambiguous. V shed 5 bases and J shed 0 bases, with 7 bases lying between them. Germline values: CDR1 SGHAT, CDR2 FQNNGV. This CDR3 has 13 residues. Written as DNA, the CDR3 is TGTGCCAGCAGCGCGGAGGTGAACACTGAAGCTTTCTTT. It is translated as CASSAEVNTEAFF. The complete variable domain, with remaining parts taken from reference TRBV11-2 and TRBJ1-1, reads EAGVAQSPRYKIIEKRQSVAFWCNPISGHATLYWYQQILGQGPKLLIQFQNNGVVDDSQLPKDRFSAERLKGVDSTLKIQPAKLEDSAVYLCASSAEVNTEAFFGQGTRLTVV.

The rearrangement joins TRBV18 to TRBJ1-1, with D perhaps TRBD1 (5 bases). This CDR3 comprises 14 residues. Trimming cost V 2 bases and J 6 bases, with 13 bases left between them. CDR1 and CDR2 (germline): KGHSH, LQKENI. CDR3 DNA sequence: TGTGCCAGCTCACCAGGAAACAGGTTACCTGAAGCTTTCTTT. Residues: CASSPGNRLPEAFF.

The J gene is TRBJ1-1, the V gene TRBV10-3, with a weak D call TRBD1 (5 bases). Per germline, CDR1 ENHRY and CDR2 SYGVKD. The CDR3 is 14 amino acids. V lost 10 bases, J lost 0 bases, and 15 bases lay in between. In DNA, the CDR3 is TGTGCCACCTCATCGACAGTTTTGAACACTGAAGCTTTCTTT. This sequence encodes CATSSTVLNTEAFF.

This chain connects TRBV5-4 to TRBJ1-4; 9 positions agree with TRBD1. This CDR3 has 15 amino acids. Germline V CDR1 and CDR2: SGHNT, YYREEE (reference sequence). The V segment lost 4 bases and the J segment 5 bases; nucleotides outside the gene matches: 6. In DNA, the CDR3 is TGTGCCAGCAGCACTGCGGGGACAGGGAATGAAAAACTGTTTTTT. As protein: CASSTAGTGNEKLFF.

The chain joins TRBV7-9 to TRBJ2-1; 9 bases line up with TRBD2. This CDR3 comprises 19 residues. Trimming removed 0 bases from V and 4 bases from J; junction bases left unmatched: 13. Germline V gene data show CDR1 as SEHNR and CDR2 as FQNEAQ (reference sequence). This CDR3 reads CASSLAGLASLGGYNEQFF. CDR3 bases: TGTGCCAGCAGCTTAGCCGGACTAGCGAGCCTCGGGGGATACAATGAGCAGTTCTTC.

The J gene is TRBJ1-6, the V gene TRBV6-2 or TRBV6-3; weak D call: TRBD1 (6 bases). The V gene lost 2 bases and the J gene lost 0 bases, with 8 bases spanning the gap. The CDR3 loop spans 16 amino acids. Germline values: CDR1 MNHEY, CDR2 SVGEGT. CDR3 sequence (DNA): TGTGCCAGCAGTTACAGGGGGAGCTCCTATAATTCACCCCTCCACTTT. Protein product: CASSYRGSSYNSPLHF.

This chain's CDR3 is CASSPYPLAGGGYEQYF. CDR3 coding DNA: TGTGCCAGCAGCCCTTACCCTTTAGCGGGGGGAGGGTACGAGCAGTACTTC. The V gene is TRBV11-2, the J gene TRBJ2-7; the match to TRBD2 covers 10 bases. There are 17 residues in the CDR3. Germline V gene lookup returns CDR1 SGHAT and CDR2 FQNNGV. J was trimmed by 4 bases and V by 5 bases; bases with no gene match: 14.

The chain couples TRBV7-2 to TRBJ2-7; 12 bases are a match to TRBD2. Germline values: CDR1 SGHTA, CDR2 FQGNSA. The CDR3 is 16 amino acids. Trimming took 5 bases from V and 2 from J; bases not matched to a gene: 7. The DNA for the CDR3 is TGTGCCAGCAGCCCGAGACTAGCGGGGGAAACCTACGAGCAGTACTTC. This gives the protein CASSPRLAGETYEQYF.

The chain uses TRBV24-1 and TRBJ2-7; tentatively, D is TRBD1 (5 bases). This CDR3 is 12 amino acids long. Trimming removed 7 bases at V and 3 bases at J, with 9 bases between. The germline V gene encodes CDR1 KGHDR and CDR2 SFDVKD. The CDR3 nucleotides read TGTGCCACCAGCCCCGACAGCTACGAGCAGTACTTC. Encoded protein: CATSPDSYEQYF.

The gene calls are TRBV23-1 and TRBJ2-7; D not certain. TRBV23-1 is known as an ORF, though its function is uncertain. The CDR3 length is 14 residues. V lost 3 bases and J lost 6, with 15 bases in between. The CDR3 DNA reads as TGCGCCAGCAGTCATTGCGGCGGTCCCCTCGAGCAGTACGTC. Translation gives CASSHCGGPLEQYV.

CDR3 coding DNA: TGCGCCAGCAGCTCCGGGACAGGGAGGACGAACACCATATATTTT. Translation gives CASSSGTGRTNTIYF. The chain joins TRBV5-1 to TRBJ1-3, with 9 positions matching TRBD1. Germline loops: CDR1 SGHRS, CDR2 YFSETQ. The CDR3 spans 15 residues. V lost 3 bases and J lost 7; bases outside the gene matches: 8.

This clone turned up a few times. The chain uses TRBV4-3 and TRBJ2-3, with 7 nucleotides matching TRBD2. Per the germline V gene, CDR1 is LGHNA and CDR2 is YSLEER. Trimming took 0 bases from V and 4 from J; bases not matched to a gene: 7. The CDR3 spans 16 residues. The CDR3 sequence is CASSQELARGADTQYF. The CDR3 DNA reads TGCGCCAGCAGCCAAGAACTAGCCCGGGGGGCAGATACGCAGTATTTT.

V gene TRBV18 combines with J gene TRBJ2-7, with TRBD1 as a possible D gene (6 bases). This CDR3 contains 13 residues. Germline V gene sequence: CDR1 KGHSH, CDR2 LQKENI. Trimming shortened V by 6 bases and J by 4 bases, and 13 bases separated the two germline ends. The CDR3 nucleotides are TGTGCCAGCTCTGGGGGACAAAAATACGAGCAGTACGTC. It yields the protein CASSGGQKYEQYV.

The V call is TRBV7-8, the J call TRBJ2-7; D is ambiguous. The CDR3 is made up of 14 amino acids. CDR1 and CDR2 from the germline V gene are SGHVS and FQNEAQ. V lost 1 base and J lost 4, with 11 bases in between. CDR3 bases: TGTGCCAGCAGCTTAGAACCCGGGTTTTACGAGCAGTACTTC. This codes for CASSLEPGFYEQYF.

The chain combines TRBV5-1 with TRBJ2-7; TRBD1 matches at 7 bases. Germline CDR1 reads SGHRS; CDR2 reads YFSETQ. This CDR3 contains 14 residues. V was clipped by 4 bases and J by 6 bases; unmatched bases: 10. The CDR3 DNA reads as TGCGCCAGCAGCCTGCTTACAGGGGAAGGCGAGCAGTACTTC. It is translated as CASSLLTGEGEQYF.

The V call is TRBV10-3, the J call TRBJ1-1; a possible D gene is TRBD1 (6 bases). V dropped 10 bases and J dropped 1 base, with 10 bases sitting between them. Germline CDR1 is ENHRY and CDR2 is SYGVKD. CDR3 length: 12 residues. The CDR3 loop reads CATHRENTEAFF. For the CDR3, the DNA is TGTGCCACCCACAGGGAGAACACTGAAGCTTTCTTT.

This clone showed up just once. This chain links TRBV23-1 with TRBJ2-1; 10 nucleotides match TRBD1. TRBV23-1 is an ORF, with its function uncertain. The CDR3 covers 16 residues. Trimming cost V 6 bases and J 6 bases; bases outside gene matches: 11. DNA for the CDR3: TGCGCCAGCAGCCACAATGGGACAGGGGCCTCCAATGAGCAGTTCTTC. It translates to CASSHNGTGASNEQFF.

This clone was counted between two and nine times. The rearrangement links TRBV5-4 to TRBJ1-6, with D hard to call. V dropped 2 bases and J dropped 0 bases, with 9 bases sitting between them. CDR3 length: 16 residues. CDR1 SGHNT and CDR2 YYREEE come from the germline V gene (reference sequence). The CDR3 protein is CASSLRLYSYNSPLHF. CDR3 coding DNA: TGTGCCAGCAGCTTAAGACTTTACTCCTATAATTCACCCCTCCACTTT.